These 31 T cell receptor beta chains were sequenced from one sample in a study of cytomegalovirus exposure and HLA in healthy donors. Vbeta (60) and Jbeta (13) primers were used in the PCR. The assay was immunoSEQ multiplex PCR, and TCRdb's table has in-frame clones only and misses some. The repertoire consists of 160,000 or so clones, with approximately 80% occurring once and the leading ten covering roughly 6.3%. Sequencing was done on a sample of PBMCs. Every receptor here comes from a male donor in good health and CMV-seropositive.

The chain joins TRBV27 to TRBJ2-7, with D possibly being TRBD1 (5 bases). V lost 0 bases to trimming and J lost 9 bases, with 18 bases between them. The CDR3 has 15 residues. Per germline, CDR1 MNHEY and CDR2 SMNVEV (reference sequence). CDR3 nucleotides: TGTGCCAGCAGTTTATCGGACCGCCCCTATACAGGGCAGTACTTC. It encodes CASSLSDRPYTGQYF.

The chain is built from TRBV5-5 and TRBJ1-1, with D perhaps matching TRBD1 (6 bases). The V end was cut by 1 base, the J end by 0 bases, with 10 bases between. CDR3 length equals 15 residues. CDR1 and CDR2 from the germline V gene are SGHKS and YYEKEE (reference sequence). CDR3 nucleotides: TGTGCCAGCAGCTTGACTGGACAGCTGAACACTGAAGCTTTCTTT. It is translated as CASSLTGQLNTEAFF.

The chain links TRBV6-4 to TRBJ2-3; 7 bases agree with TRBD1. V lost 6 bases to trimming and J lost 4 bases; unmatched junction nucleotides: 10. The germline V gene encodes CDR1 MRHNA and CDR2 SNTAGT. This CDR3 has 15 amino acids. In DNA form, the CDR3 reads TGTGCCAGCAGCGTAGACAGGGCAGGGGCAGATACGCAGTATTTT. Protein: CASSVDRAGADTQYF.

This clone was seen a single time. One end of the junction varies from germline; a read error may be responsible. This chain joins TRBV7-9 and TRBJ1-3, with D uncertain. The CDR3 consists of 14 residues. The germline gives CDR1 SEHNR, CDR2 FQNEAQ (reference sequence). CDR3 loop: CSSSERDSGNTIYF. The CDR3 DNA is TGTTCCAGCAGCGAGAGGGACTCTGGAAACACCATATATTTT.

This chain joins TRBV21-1 and TRBJ1-1. TRBV21-1 is a known pseudogene. The CDR3 covers 16 residues. The CDR3 DNA is TGTGCCAGCAGCCCTGAGGGGTTGGGGGGGAACACTGAAGCTTTCTTT. Protein product: CASSPEGLGGNTEAFF.

The gene calls are TRBV5-4 and TRBJ1-5; D is unresolved. The germline V gene encodes CDR1 SGHNT and CDR2 YYREEE (reference sequence). The V and J ends lost 7 bases and 2 bases respectively, with 16 bases between them. This CDR3 has 15 amino acids. The CDR3 here is CASLTGLDGNQPQHF. The DNA of the CDR3 is TGTGCCAGCCTCACGGGGTTGGACGGCAATCAGCCCCAGCATTTT.

V usage is TRBV2 and J usage is TRBJ2-7; TRBD2 matches at 8 bases. The CDR3 loop spans 15 amino acids. From germline, CDR1 is SNHLY and CDR2 FYNNEI. J was trimmed by 2 bases and V by 7 bases; bases with no gene match: 10. The CDR3 DNA is TGTGCCAGCATCCCGGCTAGCGGGTACACCTACGAGCAGTACTTC. Amino acids: CASIPASGYTYEQYF. Together with reference TRBV2 and TRBJ2-7, the CDR3 gives the full variable domain: EPEVTQTPSHQVTQMGQEVILRCVPISNHLYFYWYRQILGQKVEFLVSFYNNEISEKSEIFDDQFSVERPDGSNFTLKIRSTKLEDSAMYFCASIPASGYTYEQYFGPGTRLTVT.

This clone was seen just once. The chain uses TRBV2 and TRBJ2-7, with D possibly being TRBD2 (5 bases). Looked up from germline, CDR1 is SNHLY and CDR2 is FYNNEI. The CDR3 spans 13 residues. V was pared by 0 bases and J by 7 bases, with 10 bases between. The CDR3, as DNA: TGTGCCAGCAGTGAAGCGCCCCTAGCAGAGCAGTACTTC. Its translation: CASSEAPLAEQYF.

The V gene is TRBV27, the J gene TRBJ1-6, with D tentatively TRBD1 (6 bases). This CDR3 comprises 14 residues. Germline V gives CDR1 MNHEY, CDR2 SMNVEV (reference sequence). Trimming stripped 4 bases from V and 7 bases from J, with 11 bases between. The CDR3 loop is CASSYRERNSPLHF. For the CDR3, the DNA is TGTGCCAGCAGTTACAGGGAGAGGAATTCACCCCTCCACTTT.

Comment on this clone: Mismatch with germline at one junction end may stem from a read error. The rearrangement joins TRBV7-9 to TRBJ2-7, with TRBD2 identical over 9 bases. Germline V gives CDR1 SEHNR, CDR2 FQNEAQ (reference sequence). The CDR3 covers 15 residues. DNA of the CDR3: TGTTCCAGCAGCGGTCGACTAGCGGAATACTACGAGCAGTACTTC. Translated: CSSSGRLAEYYEQYF.

The CDR3 nucleotides read TGTGCCAGCAGCTTAACCGAGGCCCAGTACTTC. Translation gives CASSLTEAQYF. The chain combines TRBV11-3 with TRBJ2-5; unclear D gene. V shed 2 bases and J shed 9 bases, with 7 bases lying between them. The length of the CDR3 is 11 residues. The germline V gene has CDR1 SGHNT and CDR2 YENEEA.

The CDR3 nucleotides read TGTGCCAGCAGCCTCCCTGGGGCGGGAGCCTTAGATACGCAGTATTTT. Translated, it gives CASSLPGAGALDTQYF. The chain carries TRBV7-9 and TRBJ2-3; 7 bases map to TRBD2. The CDR3 extends over 16 amino acids. From germline, CDR1 is SEHNR and CDR2 FQNEAQ (reference sequence). V lost 5 bases to trimming and J lost 5 bases; unmatched junction nucleotides: 13.

This chain connects TRBV6-1 to TRBJ2-5; tentative D call: TRBD1 (5 bases). The DNA end is a closer match to TRBJ2-7, so the J assignment may be wrong. The germline gives CDR1 MNHNS, CDR2 SASEGT. The CDR3 runs 13 residues. CDR3 loop: CASRRSRDYEQYF. CDR3 DNA sequence: TGTGCCAGCAGGAGATCCAGGGACTACGAGCAGTACTTC.

This CDR3 reads CASRGQDPNQNTEAFF. Written as DNA, the CDR3 is TGTGCCAGCAGGGGACAGGACCCGAATCAGAACACTGAAGCTTTCTTT. The genes are TRBV7-9 and TRBJ1-1, with 8 bases aligning to TRBD1. With 6 bases clipped from V and 1 base from J, the junction kept 10 bases outside the gene matches. Germline CDR1 is SEHNR and CDR2 is FQNEAQ (reference sequence). The length of the CDR3 is 16 residues.

The chain recombines TRBV10-3 with TRBJ2-5, with D possibly matching TRBD1 (6 bases). In germline, CDR1 is ENHRY, CDR2 SYGVKD. The V end lost 3 bases, the J end lost 2 bases, and 13 bases lay between the germline ends. CDR3 size: 15 residues. The CDR3 sequence: CAISDTGMYQETQYF. The CDR3, as DNA: TGTGCCATCAGTGACACAGGGATGTATCAAGAGACCCAGTACTTC.

This chain links TRBV7-6 with TRBJ2-1; D is unclear. This CDR3 has 16 amino acids. Trimming took 1 base from V and 2 from J, leaving 12 bases between them. Germline CDR1 and CDR2: SGHVS and FNYEAQ. CDR3 sequence: CASSLGSLRAYNEQFF. The CDR3 nucleotides read TGTGCCAGCAGCTTAGGGTCCCTCCGCGCCTACAATGAGCAGTTCTTC.

In DNA form, the CDR3 reads TGTGCCTGGTCGACAAGAACTGAAGCTTTCTTT. Protein sequence: CAWSTRTEAFF. This rearrangement joins TRBV30 to TRBJ1-1; D gene ambiguous. V shed 5 bases and J shed 5 bases, with 9 bases lying between them. Germline V lookup: CDR1 GTSNPN, CDR2 SVGIG (reference sequence). The CDR3 runs to 11 residues.

The chain is built from TRBV2 and TRBJ2-1; 9 nucleotides align to TRBD2. Trimming at V came to 7 bases and at J to 5 bases, leaving 9 bases not matched to a gene. CDR1 and CDR2 (germline): SNHLY, FYNNEI. The CDR3 spans 15 residues. CDR3 sequence reads: CASNSIAGEDNEQFF. The CDR3 DNA reads TGTGCCAGCAATTCCATAGCGGGAGAGGACAATGAGCAGTTCTTC.

This chain uses TRBV27 with TRBJ2-3; D unresolved. Germline assignment: CDR1 MNHEY and CDR2 SMNVEV (reference sequence). This CDR3 has 15 amino acids. V lost 3 bases and J lost 0, with 10 bases in between. In DNA form, the CDR3 reads TGTGCCAGCAGTTTTTGGGCCACTAGCACAGATACGCAGTATTTT. Its protein is CASSFWATSTDTQYF.

In its sample, this clone was seen a few times. The chain combines TRBV27 with TRBJ2-7; 11 bases match TRBD1. This CDR3 is built from 16 residues. J lost 0 bases, V lost 2 bases, and 3 bases had no gene match. Germline V gene lookup returns CDR1 MNHEY and CDR2 SMNVEV (reference sequence). Here the CDR3 DNA reads TGTGCCAGCAGTTTAGCAGGGACAGGGGGCTCCTACGAGCAGTACTTC. Translating it yields CASSLAGTGGSYEQYF.

The chain links TRBV5-5 to TRBJ1-1; D gene ambiguous. Trimming removed 4 bases at V and 2 bases at J, with 12 bases between. The CDR3 consists of 14 residues. CDR1 and CDR2 from the germline V gene are SGHKS and YYEKEE (reference sequence). The CDR3 is CASSPEWLNTEAFF. CDR3 nucleotide sequence: TGTGCCAGCAGCCCCGAATGGCTCAACACTGAAGCTTTCTTT.

The chain recombines TRBV7-2 with TRBJ1-6; D is undetermined. This CDR3 is built from 15 residues. The V end lost 0 bases, the J end lost 9 bases, and 12 bases lay between the germline ends. CDR1 is SGHTA and CDR2 is FQGNSA in the germline V gene. The CDR3: CASSLAVSSPSPLHF. CDR3 nucleotides: TGTGCCAGCAGCTTAGCGGTGTCTAGCCCTTCACCCCTCCACTTT.

The chain couples TRBV5-1 to TRBJ2-1; 7 nucleotides match TRBD2. With 1 base clipped from V and 8 bases from J, the junction kept 3 bases outside the gene matches. There are 13 residues in the CDR3. CDR1 and CDR2 (germline): SGHRS, YFSETQ. The CDR3 loop is CASSLKRDYEQFF. CDR3 in DNA: TGCGCCAGCAGCTTGAAGCGGGACTATGAGCAGTTCTTC.

The gene calls are TRBV30 and TRBJ2-2; a possible D gene is TRBD2 (6 bases). The CDR3 has 15 residues. CDR1 GTSNPN and CDR2 SVGIG come from the germline V gene (reference sequence). Trimming removed 0 bases at V and 7 bases at J, with 15 bases between. The CDR3 DNA sequence: TGTGCCTGGAGTGTTAGAGGAGGGCCGGACGGGGAGCTGTTTTTT. The encoded protein is CAWSVRGGPDGELFF. The whole variable domain, filled in from reference TRBV30 and TRBJ2-2, reads SQTIHQWPATLVQPVGSPLSLECTVEGTSNPNLYWYRQAAGRGLQLLFYSVGIGQISSEVPQNLSASRPQDRQFILSSKKLLLSDSGFYLCAWSVRGGPDGELFFGEGSRLTVL.

The sample holds one count of this clone. DNA of the CDR3: TGTGCCAGCAGCCTCCTGGGGCCTAACTATGGCTACACCTTC. It translates to CASSLLGPNYGYTF. V usage is TRBV7-9 and J usage is TRBJ1-2; possible D gene TRBD1, 5 bases. The CDR3 is made up of 14 amino acids. V shed 5 bases and J shed 0 bases, with 10 bases lying between them. Germline loops: CDR1 SEHNR, CDR2 FQNEAQ (reference sequence).

CDR3 bases: TGTGCCAGCAGTCCCAGACAGGGAACTAACTATGGCTACACCTTC. This translates into CASSPRQGTNYGYTF. This sequence joins TRBV27 and TRBJ1-2; 7 nucleotides match TRBD1. The CDR3 is made up of 15 amino acids. V trimming: 5 bases; J trimming: 0 bases; junction bases outside the gene matches: 6. The germline CDR1 and CDR2 sequences are MNHEY and SMNVEV (reference sequence).

This sequence joins TRBV9 and TRBJ2-1; 12 bases line up with TRBD2. Germline CDR1 and CDR2: SGDLS and YYNGEE. The length of the CDR3 is 16 residues. After removal of 3 bases from V and 4 bases from J, the junction contained 5 bases not matched to a gene. DNA of the CDR3: TGTGCCAGCAGCGCGACGACTAGCGGGAGTTACAATGAGCAGTTCTTC. Its translation: CASSATTSGSYNEQFF.

The DNA for the CDR3 is TGTGCCAGCAGCCACCTGACAGAAGGGTTGGGTGGCTACACCTTC. This codes for CASSHLTEGLGGYTF. The rearrangement links TRBV7-9 to TRBJ1-2, with D tentatively TRBD1 (5 bases). The length of the CDR3 is 15 residues. Trimming pared 5 bases from V and 7 bases from J, leaving 20 bases between. CDR1 is SEHNR, CDR2 FQNEAQ, per germline (reference sequence).

This chain connects TRBV7-5 to TRBJ2-7; TRBD2 reflects the table's D call only, with no check against the DNA. TRBV7-5 constitutes a pseudogene. The CDR3 is made up of 12 amino acids. The CDR3 spells CARGLQNGEQYF. CDR3 DNA sequence: TGTGCCAGAGGCTTGCAAAACGGCGAGCAGTACTTC.

The chain recombines TRBV18 with TRBJ1-3; D not certain. CDR3 size: 17 residues. Germline V gene sequence: CDR1 KGHSH, CDR2 LQKENI. V lost 3 bases and J 0 bases, leaving 15 bases between the germline ends. The CDR3 protein is CASSPRTVASSGNTIYF. CDR3 coding DNA: TGTGCCAGCTCACCCCGAACCGTCGCTAGCTCTGGAAACACCATATATTTT.

Comments on this clone: A read error may account for a junction end that differs from germline. The V call is TRBV11-2, the J call TRBJ1-6; D unclear. From germline, CDR1 is SGHAT and CDR2 FQNNGV. The CDR3 has 14 amino acids. The CDR3 region is CASSLGPYNSPLHF. CDR3 DNA: TGTGCCAGCAGCTTAGGTCCCTACAATTCACCCCTCCACTTT.